This T cell receptor beta chain was captured in a study of cytomegalovirus exposure and HLA in healthy donors (dated by TCRdb to about 2017). Background for the entire study: A later analysis indicated that the 120 or so validation repertoires were generated on the platform also employed for the 670 or so repertoires of the first cohort. High-throughput TCR immunosequencing, statistical association of individual TCRs with disease status, and machine learning were combined to predict cytomegalovirus infection status. A separate validation cohort of roughly 130 different subjects was used in addition to the 666-subject first cohort. The study aimed to test whether cataloging public T cell receptors could reveal signatures of past pathogen exposure. What the research found in general, with its limitations: A few of the identified cytomegalovirus-associated TCR beta chains were confirmed in vitro to be specific for cytomegalovirus antigens. A later analysis found that TCRs clustered in the first cohort also tended to co-occur in the roughly 110 validation repertoires, with 94% of cluster scores above 0. Across donors, most TCR sequences were observed very rarely, whereas some public TCRs were present in many individuals. The authors suggested that the approach could potentially be generalized to other disease states and immunological phenotypes. The validation cohort had no HLA typing available for a later analysis, so co-occurrence within that cohort was assessed over all 130 or so repertoires. Cytomegalovirus status was reported to be diagnosed by the classifier with high specificity and sensitivity in both the original and validation cohorts. The study listed 150 to 200 TCR beta chains as associated with cytomegalovirus.

Receptor amplification or capture employed the immunoSEQ multiplex PCR assay. The study's processing was this. A statistical classification framework was built for diagnosing cytomegalovirus status from the catalog of TCR beta chain sequences. TCRdb provides this immuneACCESS table in a form limited to in-frame rearrangements. Some clones are lacking; in checked studies, under half of them reflect an unresolved V gene, and why the rest are absent is not known. D and trimming come from the DNA, and the V and J calls and clone size come from that table. The sample table shows about 21,000 clones, and roughly 97% are seen once. About 10% of the sample goes to the ten largest clones. The germline V gene encodes CDR1 SGDLS and CDR2 YYNGEE. V is pared back by 0 bases and J by 0 bases, with 13 bases lying between the germline termini. The cysteine opens and the phenylalanine closes a CDR3 of 16 amino acids. Left in the record is the CDR3 DNA by itself, 48 bases read in frame from the first base.

The donors belonged to the validation cohort of around 120 subjects, which was separate from the 666-subject first cohort. Note on this clone: Its target antigen remains unknown. The record has no base qualities; no much larger clone is one base away.

The sequence derives from a man between 25 and 39 years old in good health and CMV-seropositive. The sample taken for sequencing was PBMCs. The V and J segments used are TRBV9 and TRBJ2-7; perhaps TRBD2 is the D gene, with 6 bases matching. The DNA reads TGTGCCAGCAGCGTAGTTAGTAGCGGCAACTCCTACGAGCAGTACTTC. Protein translation: CASSVVSSGNSYEQYF.